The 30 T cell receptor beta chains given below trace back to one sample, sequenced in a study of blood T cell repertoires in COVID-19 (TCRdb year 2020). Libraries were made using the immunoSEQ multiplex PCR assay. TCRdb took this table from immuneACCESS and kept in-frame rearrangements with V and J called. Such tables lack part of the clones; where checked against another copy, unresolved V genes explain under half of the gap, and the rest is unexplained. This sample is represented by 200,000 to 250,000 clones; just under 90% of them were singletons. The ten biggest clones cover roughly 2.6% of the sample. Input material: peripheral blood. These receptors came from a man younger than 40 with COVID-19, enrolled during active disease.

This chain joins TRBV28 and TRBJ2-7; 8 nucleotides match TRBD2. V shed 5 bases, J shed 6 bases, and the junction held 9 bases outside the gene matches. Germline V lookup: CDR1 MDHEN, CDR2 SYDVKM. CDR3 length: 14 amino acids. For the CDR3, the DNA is TGTGCCAGCAGTCTAGAGCGACTAGCGACCGAGCAGTACTTC. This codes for CASSLERLATEQYF.

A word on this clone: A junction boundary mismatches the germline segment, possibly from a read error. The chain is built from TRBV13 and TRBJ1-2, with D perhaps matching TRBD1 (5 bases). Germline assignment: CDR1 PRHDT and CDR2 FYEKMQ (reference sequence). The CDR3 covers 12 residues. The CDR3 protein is CASSLKGTAGNF. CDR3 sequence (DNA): TGTGCCAGCAGCTTAAAAGGGACTGCCGGGAACTTC.

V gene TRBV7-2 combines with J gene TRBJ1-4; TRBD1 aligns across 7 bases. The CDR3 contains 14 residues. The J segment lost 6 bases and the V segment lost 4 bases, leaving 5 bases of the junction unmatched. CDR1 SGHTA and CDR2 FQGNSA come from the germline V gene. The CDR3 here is CASSYQGGDEKLFF. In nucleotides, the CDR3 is TGTGCCAGCAGCTATCAGGGGGGCGATGAAAAACTGTTTTTT. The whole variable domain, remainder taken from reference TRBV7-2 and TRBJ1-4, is GAGVSQSPSNKVTEKGKDVELRCDPISGHTALYWYRQSLGQGLEFLIYFQGNSAPDKSGLPSDRFSAERTGGSVSTLTIQRTQQEDSAVYLCASSYQGGDEKLFFGSGTQLSVL.

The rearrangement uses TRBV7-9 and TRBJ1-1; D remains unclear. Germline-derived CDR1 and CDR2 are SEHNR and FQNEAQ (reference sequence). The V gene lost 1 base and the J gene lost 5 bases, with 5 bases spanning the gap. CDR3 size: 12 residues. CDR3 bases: TGTGCCAGCAGCTTAGGTAAAACTGAAGCTTTCTTT. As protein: CASSLGKTEAFF.

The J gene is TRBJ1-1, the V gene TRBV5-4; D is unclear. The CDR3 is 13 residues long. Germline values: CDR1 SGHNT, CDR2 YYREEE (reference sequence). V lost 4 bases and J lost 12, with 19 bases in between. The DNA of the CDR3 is TGTGCCAGCAGCCTAGGCGGACGCGGGGTTACTTTCTTT. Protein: CASSLGGRGVTFF.

The CDR3 DNA follows: TGTGCCAGCAGCCTGGGGGCGTCGGCGAACACCGGGGAGCTGTTTTTT. This gives the protein CASSLGASANTGELFF. V usage is TRBV9 and J usage is TRBJ2-2; perhaps TRBD1 as D (6 bases). From germline, CDR1 is SGDLS and CDR2 YYNGEE. Trimming removed 4 bases at V and 0 bases at J, with 13 bases between. CDR3 length equals 16 residues.

CDR3 bases: TGTGCCAGCAGCGAGACATGGAACTCTGGAAACACCATATATTTT. Amino acid sequence: CASSETWNSGNTIYF. The chain carries TRBV9 and TRBJ1-3, with D hard to call. The V end lost 3 bases, the J end lost 0 bases, and 10 bases lay between the germline ends. The CDR3 sequence is 15 residues long. Germline CDR1 reads SGDLS; CDR2 reads YYNGEE.

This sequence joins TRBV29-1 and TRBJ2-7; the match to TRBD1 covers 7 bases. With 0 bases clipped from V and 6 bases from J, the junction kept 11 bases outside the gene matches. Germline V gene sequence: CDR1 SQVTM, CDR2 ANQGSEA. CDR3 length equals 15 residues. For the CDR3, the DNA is TGCAGCGTTGAAGAGGTTGAGACAGGGTCCGGCGAGCAGTACTTC. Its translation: CSVEEVETGSGEQYF.

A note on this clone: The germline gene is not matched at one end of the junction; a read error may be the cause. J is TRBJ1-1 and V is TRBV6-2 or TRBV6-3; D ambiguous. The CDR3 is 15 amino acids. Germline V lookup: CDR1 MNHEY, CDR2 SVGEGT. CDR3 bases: TGTGCCAGCAGTAAGCACCAGGTCGGGAACCCTGAAGCTTTCTTT. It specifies CASSKHQVGNPEAFF.

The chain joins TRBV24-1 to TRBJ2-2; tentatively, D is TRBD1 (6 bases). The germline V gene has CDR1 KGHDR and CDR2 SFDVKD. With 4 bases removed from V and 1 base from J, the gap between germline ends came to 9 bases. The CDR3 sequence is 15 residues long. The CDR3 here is CATSESTGNTGELFF. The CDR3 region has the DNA TGTGCCACCAGTGAATCGACAGGGAACACCGGGGAGCTGTTTTTT.

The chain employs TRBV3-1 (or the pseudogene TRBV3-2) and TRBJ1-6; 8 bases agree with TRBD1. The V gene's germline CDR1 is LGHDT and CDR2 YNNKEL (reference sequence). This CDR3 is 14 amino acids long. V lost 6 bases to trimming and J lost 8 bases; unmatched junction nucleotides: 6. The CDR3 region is CASSPTGAHSPLHF. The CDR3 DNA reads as TGTGCCAGCAGTCCGACAGGGGCCCATTCACCCCTCCACTTT.

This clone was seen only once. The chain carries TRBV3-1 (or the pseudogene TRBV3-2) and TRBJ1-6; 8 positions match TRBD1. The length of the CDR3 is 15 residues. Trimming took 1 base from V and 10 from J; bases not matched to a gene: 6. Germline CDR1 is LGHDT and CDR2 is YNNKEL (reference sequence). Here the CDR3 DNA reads TGTGCCAGCAGCCAAGGGACAGGGAGGGGATCACCCCTCCACTTT. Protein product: CASSQGTGRGSPLHF.

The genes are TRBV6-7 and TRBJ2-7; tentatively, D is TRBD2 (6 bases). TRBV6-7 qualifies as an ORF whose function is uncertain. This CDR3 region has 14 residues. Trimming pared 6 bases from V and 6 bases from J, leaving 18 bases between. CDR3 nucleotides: TGTGCCAGCAGCCGTCGGGAGCTTTGGCTCGAGCAGTACTTC. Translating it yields CASSRRELWLEQYF.

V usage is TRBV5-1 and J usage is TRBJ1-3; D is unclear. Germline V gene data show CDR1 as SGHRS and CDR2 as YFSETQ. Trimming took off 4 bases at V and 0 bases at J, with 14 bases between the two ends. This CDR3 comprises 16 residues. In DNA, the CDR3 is TGCGCCAGCAGCCGGGGAGACGGGCGCTCTGGAAACACCATATATTTT. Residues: CASSRGDGRSGNTIYF.

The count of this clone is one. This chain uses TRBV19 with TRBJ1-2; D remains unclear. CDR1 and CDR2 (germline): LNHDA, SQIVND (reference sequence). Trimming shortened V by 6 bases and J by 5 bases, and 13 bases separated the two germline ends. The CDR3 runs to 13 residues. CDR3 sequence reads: CASSNEAAYGYTF. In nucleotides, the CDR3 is TGTGCCAGTAGCAACGAGGCTGCTTATGGCTACACCTTC.

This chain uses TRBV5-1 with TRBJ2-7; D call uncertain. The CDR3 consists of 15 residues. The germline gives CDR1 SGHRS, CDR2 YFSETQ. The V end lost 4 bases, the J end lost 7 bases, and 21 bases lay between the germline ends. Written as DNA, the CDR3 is TGCGCCAGCAGCCTGGCATTAGACACCGCCAGTGAGCAGTACTTC. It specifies CASSLALDTASEQYF. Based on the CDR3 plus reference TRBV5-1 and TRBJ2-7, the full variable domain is KAGVTQTPRYLIKTRGQQVTLSCSPISGHRSVSWYQQTPGQGLQFLFEYFSETQRNKGNFPGRFSGRQFSNSRSEMNVSTLELGDSALYLCASSLALDTASEQYFGPGTRLTVT.

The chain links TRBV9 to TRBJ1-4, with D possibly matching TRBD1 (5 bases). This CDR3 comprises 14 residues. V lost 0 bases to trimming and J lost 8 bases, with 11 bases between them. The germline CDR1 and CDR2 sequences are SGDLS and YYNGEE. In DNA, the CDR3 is TGTGCCAGCAGCGTAGCTACGGGGGGAGAAAAACTGTTTTTT. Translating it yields CASSVATGGEKLFF.

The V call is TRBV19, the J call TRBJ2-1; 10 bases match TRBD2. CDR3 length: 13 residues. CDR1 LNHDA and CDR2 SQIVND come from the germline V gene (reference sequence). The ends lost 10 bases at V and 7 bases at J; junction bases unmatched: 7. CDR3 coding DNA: TGTGCCACAGAGCGGGAGGGCCGGAATGAGCAGTTCTTC. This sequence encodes CATEREGRNEQFF.

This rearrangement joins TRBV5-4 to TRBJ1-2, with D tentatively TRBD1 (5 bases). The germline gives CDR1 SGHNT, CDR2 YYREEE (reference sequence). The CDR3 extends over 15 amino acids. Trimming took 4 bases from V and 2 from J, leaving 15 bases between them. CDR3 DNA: TGTGCCAGCAGCGCGACCAGGGCGACAAACTATGGCTACACCTTC. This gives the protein CASSATRATNYGYTF.

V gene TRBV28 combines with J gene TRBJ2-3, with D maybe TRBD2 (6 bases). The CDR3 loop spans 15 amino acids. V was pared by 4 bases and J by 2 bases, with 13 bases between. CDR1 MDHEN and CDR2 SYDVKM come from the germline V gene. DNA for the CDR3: TGTGCCAGCAGTTCATCCGGGACTCCCACAGATACGCAGTATTTT. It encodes CASSSSGTPTDTQYF.

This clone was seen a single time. CDR3 sequence (DNA): TGTGCCAGCAGCTTATTTGGGGGCGGGGGCACTGAAGCTTTCTTT. Translation: CASSLFGGGGTEAFF. This sequence joins TRBV7-9 and TRBJ1-1, with D possibly being TRBD1 (6 bases). CDR1 and CDR2 from the germline V gene are SEHNR and FQNEAQ (reference sequence). The CDR3 contains 15 residues. The V end lost 2 bases, the J end lost 4 bases, and 14 bases lay between the germline ends.

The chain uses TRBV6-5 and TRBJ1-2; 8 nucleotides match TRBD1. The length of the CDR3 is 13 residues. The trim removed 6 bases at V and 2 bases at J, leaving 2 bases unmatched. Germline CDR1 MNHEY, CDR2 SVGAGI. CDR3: CASSRTGNYGYTF. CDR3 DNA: TGTGCCAGCAGCCGGACAGGGAACTATGGCTACACCTTC.

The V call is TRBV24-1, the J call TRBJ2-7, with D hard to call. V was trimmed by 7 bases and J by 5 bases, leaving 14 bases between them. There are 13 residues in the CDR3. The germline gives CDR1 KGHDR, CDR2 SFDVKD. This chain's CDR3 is CATSPPGTHEQYF. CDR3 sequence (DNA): TGTGCCACCAGCCCCCCAGGTACCCACGAGCAGTACTTC.

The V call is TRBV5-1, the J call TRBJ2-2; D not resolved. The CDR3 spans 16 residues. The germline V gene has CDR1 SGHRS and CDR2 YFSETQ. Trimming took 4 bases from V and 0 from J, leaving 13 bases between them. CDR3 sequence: CASSRLEFANTGELFF. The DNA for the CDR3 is TGCGCCAGCAGCCGGTTAGAATTTGCGAACACCGGGGAGCTGTTTTTT.

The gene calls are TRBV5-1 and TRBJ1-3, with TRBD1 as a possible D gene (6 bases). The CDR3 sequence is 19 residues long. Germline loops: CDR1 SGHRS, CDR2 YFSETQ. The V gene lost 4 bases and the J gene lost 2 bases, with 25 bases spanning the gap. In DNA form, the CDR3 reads TGCGCCAGCAGCACCCGAACGGGACAAGGTGGGGGCCCTGGAAACACCATATATTTT. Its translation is CASSTRTGQGGGPGNTIYF.

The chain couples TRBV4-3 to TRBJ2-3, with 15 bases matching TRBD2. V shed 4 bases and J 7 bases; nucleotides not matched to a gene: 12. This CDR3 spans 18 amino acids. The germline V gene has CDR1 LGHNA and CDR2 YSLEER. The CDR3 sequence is CASSLQVGLAGGPYTQYF. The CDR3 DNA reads TGCGCCAGCAGCCTACAAGTCGGACTAGCGGGAGGGCCGTATACGCAGTATTTT.

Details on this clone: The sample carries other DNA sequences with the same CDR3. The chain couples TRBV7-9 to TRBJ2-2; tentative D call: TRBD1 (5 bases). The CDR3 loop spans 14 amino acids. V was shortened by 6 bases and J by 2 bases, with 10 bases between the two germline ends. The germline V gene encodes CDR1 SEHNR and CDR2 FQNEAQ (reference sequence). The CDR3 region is CASRGGANTGELFF. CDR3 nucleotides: TGTGCCAGCAGAGGTGGGGCCAACACCGGGGAGCTGTTTTTT.

The CDR3 protein is CASSPDRGGVNTEAFF. CDR3 in DNA: TGTGCCAGCTCACCGGACAGGGGCGGAGTGAACACTGAAGCTTTCTTT. The chain carries TRBV18 and TRBJ1-1; 9 bases fit TRBD1. CDR3 length: 16 residues. V trimming: 3 bases; J trimming: 0 bases; junction bases outside the gene matches: 5. CDR1 and CDR2 (germline): KGHSH, LQKENI.

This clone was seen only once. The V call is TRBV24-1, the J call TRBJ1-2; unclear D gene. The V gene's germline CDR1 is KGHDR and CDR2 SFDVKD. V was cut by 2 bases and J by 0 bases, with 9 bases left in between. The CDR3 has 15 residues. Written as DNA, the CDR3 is TGTGCCACCAGTGATTCAGAGGGAGCTAACTATGGCTACACCTTC. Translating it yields CATSDSEGANYGYTF.

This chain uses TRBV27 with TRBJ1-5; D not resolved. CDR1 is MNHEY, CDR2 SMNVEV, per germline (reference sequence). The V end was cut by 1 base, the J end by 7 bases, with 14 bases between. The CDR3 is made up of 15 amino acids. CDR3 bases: TGTGCCAGCAGTTTATTTCTGGGAGCGGACCAGCCCCAGCATTTT. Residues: CASSLFLGADQPQHF.